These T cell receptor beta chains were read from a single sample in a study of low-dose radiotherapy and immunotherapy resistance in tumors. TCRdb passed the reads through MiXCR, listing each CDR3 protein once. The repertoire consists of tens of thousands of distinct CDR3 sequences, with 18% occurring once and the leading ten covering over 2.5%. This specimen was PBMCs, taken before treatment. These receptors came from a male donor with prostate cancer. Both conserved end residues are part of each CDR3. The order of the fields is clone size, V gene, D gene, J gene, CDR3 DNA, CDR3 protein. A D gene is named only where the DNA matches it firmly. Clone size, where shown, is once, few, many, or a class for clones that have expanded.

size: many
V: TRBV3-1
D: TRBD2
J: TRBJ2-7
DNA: TGTGCCAGCAGCCAAGTGGCTAGCGGAAACTACGAGCAGTACTTC
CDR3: CASSQVASGNYEQYF

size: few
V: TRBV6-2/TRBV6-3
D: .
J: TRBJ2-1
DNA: TGTGCCAGCAGTTACCTAGTCGGTATTGGGGGCAATGAGCAGTTCTTC
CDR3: CASSYLVGIGGNEQFF

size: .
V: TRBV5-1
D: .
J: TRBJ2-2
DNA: TGCGCCAGCGGCTTGGGGCCGGCGACGAACACCGGGGAGCCGTTTTTT
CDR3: CASGLGPATNTGEPFF

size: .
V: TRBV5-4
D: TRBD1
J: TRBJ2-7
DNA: TGTGCCAGCAGCCATGGGACAGGCGGCTACGAGCAGTACTTC
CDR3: CASSHGTGGYEQYF

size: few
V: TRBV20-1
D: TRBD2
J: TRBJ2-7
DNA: TGCAGTGCTAGAGCCGGGACTAGCGCTACCTACGAGCAGTACTTC
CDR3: CSARAGTSATYEQYF

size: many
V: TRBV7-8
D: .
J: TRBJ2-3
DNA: TGTGCCAGCAGCTATGGGCCCCTCGGGCGGGTAAACACAGATACGCAGTATTTT
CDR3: CASSYGPLGRVNTDTQYF

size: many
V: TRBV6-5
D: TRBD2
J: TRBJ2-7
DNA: TGTGCCAGCAGTTACTCGGGGGGGGATCGCGAGCAGTACTTC
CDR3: CASSYSGGDREQYF

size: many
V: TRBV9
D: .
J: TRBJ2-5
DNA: TGTGCCAGCAGCGTAGCTTCCGGGGGAGCGCGAGAGACCCAGTACTTC
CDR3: CASSVASGGARETQYF

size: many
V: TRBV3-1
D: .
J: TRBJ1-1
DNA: TGTGCCAGCAGCCAAGGGGGGAGCCCCGGGACTGAAGCTTTCTTT
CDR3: CASSQGGSPGTEAFF

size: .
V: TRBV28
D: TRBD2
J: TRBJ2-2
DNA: TGTGCCAGCGCTAGCGGGGGGAACACCGGGGAGCTGTTTTTT
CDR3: CASASGGNTGELFF

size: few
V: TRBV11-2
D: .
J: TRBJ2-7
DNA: TGTGCCAGCAGTCAAAGCGGGCAAGGGACCTACGAGCAGTACTTC
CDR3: CASSQSGQGTYEQYF

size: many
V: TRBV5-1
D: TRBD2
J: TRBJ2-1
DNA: TGCGCCAGCAGCGCGGGACTAGCGGGGGGACGCTCCTACAATGAGCAGTTCTTC
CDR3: CASSAGLAGGRSYNEQFF

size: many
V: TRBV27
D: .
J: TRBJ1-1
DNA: TGTGCCAGCAGTTTAAACAGGGAAGGTCGCGCTTTCTTT
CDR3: CASSLNREGRAFF

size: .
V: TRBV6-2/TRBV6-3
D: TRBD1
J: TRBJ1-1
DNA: TGTGCCAGCAGCCGACTTGACAGGGAGGAAGCTTTCTTT
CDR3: CASSRLDREEAFF

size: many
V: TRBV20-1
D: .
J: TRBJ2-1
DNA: TGCAGTGCTCGTTTACGGGGTGAGCAGTTCTTC
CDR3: CSARLRGEQFF

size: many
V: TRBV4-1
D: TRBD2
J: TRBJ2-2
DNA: TGCGCCAGCAGCCAAAGGACTAGCGGGGGACTAGCGAACACCGGGGAGCTGTTTTTT
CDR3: CASSQRTSGGLANTGELFF

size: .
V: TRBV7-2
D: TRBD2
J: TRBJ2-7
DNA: TGTGCCAGCAGCCCGGAGAGCGGGGGGCCGTACGAGCAGTACTTC
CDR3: CASSPESGGPYEQYF

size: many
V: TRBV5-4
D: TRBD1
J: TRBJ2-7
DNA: TGTGCCAGCAGCTCGACAGGGCCTTACGAGCAGTACTTC
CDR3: CASSSTGPYEQYF

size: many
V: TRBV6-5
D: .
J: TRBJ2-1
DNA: TGTGCCAGCAGTTACTCGGGTCTAGCGCGTAGGAGCTCCTACAATGAGCAGTTCTTC
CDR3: CASSYSGLARRSSYNEQFF

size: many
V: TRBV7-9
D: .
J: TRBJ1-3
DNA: TGTGCCAGCAGCTTCGGCAGCACTGGAAACACCATATATTTT
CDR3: CASSFGSTGNTIYF

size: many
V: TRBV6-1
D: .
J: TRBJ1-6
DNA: TGTGCCAGCGGGGACTCCTATAATTCACCCCTCCACTTT
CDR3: CASGDSYNSPLHF

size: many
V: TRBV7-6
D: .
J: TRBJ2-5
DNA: TGTGCCAGCAGCTTTCAGGGAGGGGGCGAGACCCAGTACTTC
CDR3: CASSFQGGGETQYF

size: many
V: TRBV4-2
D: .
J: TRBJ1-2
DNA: TGTGCCAGCAGCCAAGAAGTTCGTGGACAAGGCTATGGCTACACCTTC
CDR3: CASSQEVRGQGYGYTF

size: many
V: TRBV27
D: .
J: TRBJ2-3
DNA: TGTGCCAGCTCGCGCACTAGCACCCTAATCACAGATACGCAGTATTTT
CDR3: CASSRTSTLITDTQYF

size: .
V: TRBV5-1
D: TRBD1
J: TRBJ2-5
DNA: TGCGCCAGCAGCCCGGACAGGGGGCTGGAGACCCAGTACTTC
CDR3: CASSPDRGLETQYF

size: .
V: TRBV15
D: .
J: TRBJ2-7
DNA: TGTGCCACCAGCAGTCGGACAGTTAACTACGAGCAGTACTTC
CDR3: CATSSRTVNYEQYF

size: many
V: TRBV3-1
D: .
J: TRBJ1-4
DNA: TGTGCCAGCGGTCAAAGGGGAGAGGAAAAACTGTTTTTT
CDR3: CASGQRGEEKLFF

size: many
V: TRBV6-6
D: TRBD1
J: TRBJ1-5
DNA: TGTGCCAGCAGCCCGCAGGGGGAGGTCAATCAGCCCCAGCATTTT
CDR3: CASSPQGEVNQPQHF